These 32 T cell receptor beta chains share one sample of origin, sequenced in a study of blood T cell repertoires in COVID-19. Measured with immunoSEQ multiplex PCR; TCRdb has only the in-frame clones, and not every one. The table lists hundreds of thousands of clones, around 80% of them singletons. Source material: PBMCs or T cells enriched from blood (not recorded which). The receptors here all came from a man in his forties who had been exposed to COVID-19.

The chain is built from TRBV18 and TRBJ1-6; no clear D gene. CDR3 length: 15 amino acids. The ends were cut back, 6 bases at V and 10 bases at J, with 19 bases in the middle. Germline values: CDR1 KGHSH, CDR2 LQKENI. The CDR3 sequence: CASSLFGEEGSPLHF. The CDR3 coding sequence is TGTGCCAGCTCGCTTTTTGGAGAGGAAGGATCACCCCTCCACTTT. The variable domain in full, completed from reference TRBV18 and TRBJ1-6, reads NAGVMQNPRHLVRRRGQEARLRCSPMKGHSHVYWYRQLPEEGLKFMVYLQKENIIDESGMPKERFSAEFPKEGPSILRIQQVVRGDSAAYFCASSLFGEEGSPLHFGNGTRLTVT.

J is TRBJ2-5 and V is TRBV3-1 (or the pseudogene TRBV3-2), with no clear D. This CDR3 is built from 12 residues. The ends were cut back, 5 bases at V and 0 bases at J, with 4 bases in the middle. Germline CDR1 reads LGHDT; CDR2 reads YNNKEL (reference sequence). In DNA, the CDR3 is TGTGCCAGCAGCAACTACCAAGAGACCCAGTACTTC. This gives the protein CASSNYQETQYF.

The chain employs TRBV7-2 and TRBJ1-5; D is unresolved. CDR1 SGHTA and CDR2 FQGNSA come from the germline V gene. This CDR3 is built from 11 residues. The V end was cut by 8 bases, the J end by 13 bases, with 15 bases between. Here the CDR3 DNA reads TGTGCCAGCGGAGATGATAAGTTACAGCATTTT. Protein: CASGDDKLQHF.

The table lists this clone with a count of one. This chain joins TRBV11-2 and TRBJ1-2; tentatively, D is TRBD1 (5 bases). The CDR3 loop spans 16 amino acids. Germline assignment: CDR1 SGHAT and CDR2 FQNNGV. Trimming removed 5 bases from V and 6 bases from J, with 22 bases in between. In DNA form, the CDR3 reads TGTGCCAGCAGCCACAGTCCCGTCCGGGGGAGGGATGGCTACACCTTC. Amino acids: CASSHSPVRGRDGYTF.

This sequence joins TRBV29-1 and TRBJ2-2; D is ambiguous. The CDR3 has 11 amino acids. V was trimmed by 7 bases and J by 3 bases, leaving 6 bases between them. CDR1 and CDR2 from the germline V gene are SQVTM and ANQGSEA. CDR3 protein: CSALDTGELFF. The CDR3 DNA follows: TGCAGCGCACTGGACACCGGGGAGCTGTTTTTT.

V and J are TRBV5-1 and TRBJ2-7; perhaps TRBD1 as D (5 bases). V dropped 0 bases and J dropped 9 bases, with 19 bases sitting between them. The CDR3 extends over 15 amino acids. Germline loops: CDR1 SGHRS, CDR2 YFSETQ. CDR3 region: CASSLDGALRTWQYF. CDR3 in DNA: TGCGCCAGCAGCTTGGATGGGGCCTTGAGGACGTGGCAGTACTTC.

The rearrangement links TRBV30 to TRBJ1-4; TRBD1 aligns across 7 bases. CDR1 and CDR2 (germline): GTSNPN, SVGIG (reference sequence). V was pared by 5 bases and J by 4 bases, with 7 bases of the junction left unmatched. The CDR3 sequence is 14 residues long. CDR3 region: CAWDLGTDNEKLFF. The CDR3 coding sequence is TGTGCCTGGGACCTCGGGACAGATAATGAAAAACTGTTTTTT.

This clone was counted between two and nine times. V is TRBV19 and J is TRBJ1-6; the D gene is possibly TRBD1 (6 bases). The CDR3 length is 15 residues. Trimming removed 10 bases from V and 7 bases from J, with 20 bases in between. Germline CDR1 is LNHDA and CDR2 is SQIVND (reference sequence). CDR3 in DNA: TGTGCCACTCAGGGGCGGCAGGCAACCAATTCACCCCTCCACTTT. Translation: CATQGRQATNSPLHF.

V gene TRBV19 combines with J gene TRBJ1-5, with D possibly TRBD1 on 6 matching bases. Between the trimmed V and J ends, which lost 2 bases and 3 bases, there was a span of 11 bases. The CDR3 totals 15 residues. Per the germline V gene, CDR1 is LNHDA and CDR2 is SQIVND (reference sequence). As DNA, the CDR3 is TGTGCCAGTAGTATAAATTGGGGGCTCAATCAGCCCCAGCATTTT. Its translation: CASSINWGLNQPQHF. Variable domain in full (rest from reference TRBV19 and TRBJ1-5): DGGITQSPKYLFRKEGQNVTLSCEQNLNHDAMYWYRQDPGQGLRLIYYSQIVNDFQKGDIAEGYSVSREKKESFPLTVTSAQKNPTAFYLCASSINWGLNQPQHFGDGTRLSIL.

The J gene is TRBJ2-1, the V gene TRBV15; D is possibly TRBD2 (6 bases). CDR3 length: 13 amino acids. Germline V gene sequence: CDR1 LNHNV, CDR2 YYDKDF (reference sequence). Trimming cost V 0 bases and J 9 bases, with 9 bases left between them. The DNA for the CDR3 is TGTGCCACCAGCAGAGACCGGGACTTTGAGCAGTTCTTC. Protein sequence: CATSRDRDFEQFF.

This clone occurred once. This chain connects TRBV5-1 to TRBJ1-3; possible D gene TRBD1, 6 bases. This CDR3 spans 15 amino acids. V lost 0 bases to trimming and J lost 1 base, with 8 bases between them. Germline CDR1 reads SGHRS; CDR2 reads YFSETQ. The CDR3 region has the DNA TGCGCCAGCAGCTTGGTTCAGGGGTCTGGAAACACCATATATTTT. Translation gives CASSLVQGSGNTIYF. Full variable domain (remainder filled in from reference TRBV5-1 and TRBJ1-3): KAGVTQTPRYLIKTRGQQVTLSCSPISGHRSVSWYQQTPGQGLQFLFEYFSETQRNKGNFPGRFSGRQFSNSRSEMNVSTLELGDSALYLCASSLVQGSGNTIYFGEGSWLTVV.

The chain employs TRBV7-8 and TRBJ2-1, with D tentatively TRBD1 (6 bases). The CDR3 is made up of 15 amino acids. Per germline, CDR1 SGHVS and CDR2 FQNEAQ. V dropped 5 bases and J dropped 5 bases, with 16 bases sitting between them. The CDR3 nucleotides are TGTGCCAGCAGCCCGTCATACAGGGCTCACAATGAGCAGTTCTTC. As protein: CASSPSYRAHNEQFF.

The sample holds one count of this clone. This chain connects TRBV7-6 to TRBJ1-1; D unclear. There are 11 residues in the CDR3. Germline-derived CDR1 and CDR2 are SGHVS and FNYEAQ. The V end lost 5 bases, the J end lost 11 bases, and 12 bases lay between the germline ends. CDR3 loop: CASSHIGRAFF. CDR3 bases: TGTGCCAGCAGCCATATTGGGAGGGCTTTCTTT.

The genes are TRBV29-1 and TRBJ1-2; 7 nucleotides match TRBD1. Germline CDR1 reads SQVTM; CDR2 reads ANQGSEA. This CDR3 has 13 residues. Unmatched junction bases numbered 4, after V lost 4 bases and J lost 2 bases. CDR3 in DNA: TGCAGCGTTGGTGGGACAGTCAACTATGGCTACACCTTC. Translated: CSVGGTVNYGYTF. Filled out from reference TRBV29-1 and TRBJ1-2, the complete variable domain reads SAVISQKPSRDICQRGTSLTIQCQVDSQVTMMFWYRQQPGQSLTLIATANQGSEATYESGFVIDKFPISRPNLTFSTLTVSNMSPEDSSIYLCSVGGTVNYGYTFGSGTRLTVV.

About this clone: In the same sample, other DNA sequences code for this CDR3. The chain employs TRBV11-2 and TRBJ2-7, with TRBD2 identical over 11 bases. The junction had 0 bases not matched to a gene; V was cut back by 1 base and J by 4 bases. Germline CDR1 and CDR2: SGHAT and FQNNGV. The CDR3 is 14 amino acids. CDR3 residues: CASSLGLAGYEQYF. DNA for the CDR3: TGTGCCAGCAGCTTAGGACTAGCGGGGTACGAGCAGTACTTC.

The chain carries TRBV9 and TRBJ1-5, with 7 bases identical to TRBD1. J lost 6 bases, V lost 2 bases, and 5 bases had no gene match. The CDR3 sequence is 14 residues long. Germline V gives CDR1 SGDLS, CDR2 YYNGEE. CDR3 bases: TGTGCCAGCAGCGTGGCGTCAGGGGGTCAGCCCCAGCATTTT. It yields the protein CASSVASGGQPQHF.

This chain uses TRBV10-3 with TRBJ1-1; D not resolved. The V gene's germline CDR1 is ENHRY and CDR2 SYGVKD. The CDR3 spans 15 residues. Trimming removed 6 bases at V and 1 base at J, with 15 bases between. The CDR3 DNA reads TGTGCCATCAGAATAGGCCGGGAGCCGAACACTGAAGCTTTCTTT. Translation: CAIRIGREPNTEAFF.

The J gene is TRBJ1-2, the V gene TRBV18, with D maybe TRBD1 (5 bases). Germline V gives CDR1 KGHSH, CDR2 LQKENI. CDR3 size: 14 residues. The V end lost 4 bases, the J end lost 3 bases, and 12 bases lay between the germline ends. DNA for the CDR3: TGTGCCAGCTCACTGAGGGCGGGGGACTATGGCTACACCTTC. The encoded protein is CASSLRAGDYGYTF.

The CDR3 bases are TGTGCCAGCAGCAAGGGATGGCTAGCGGTTAGTAGGGATGAGCAGTTCTTC. Its protein product is CASSKGWLAVSRDEQFF. The gene calls are TRBV5-6 and TRBJ2-1, with TRBD2 matching over 7 bases. This CDR3 contains 17 residues. Germline values: CDR1 SGHDT, CDR2 YYEEEE. Unmatched junction bases numbered 18, after V lost 4 bases and J lost 8 bases.

This sequence joins TRBV7-9 and TRBJ1-3; D is ambiguous. V was clipped by 7 bases and J by 0 bases, with 13 bases between them. Germline CDR1 reads SEHNR; CDR2 reads FQNEAQ (reference sequence). CDR3 length: 15 amino acids. CDR3 loop: CASTRKTSSGNTIYF. CDR3 nucleotides: TGTGCCAGCACGCGTAAGACTTCCTCTGGAAACACCATATATTTT.

The chain links TRBV30 to TRBJ1-2, with TRBD1 as a possible D gene (6 bases). Looked up from germline, CDR1 is GTSNPN and CDR2 is SVGIG (reference sequence). The length of the CDR3 is 13 residues. The V gene lost 3 bases and the J gene lost 7 bases, with 15 bases spanning the gap. The CDR3 bases are TGTGCCTGGAGCCTTGGGGGCGCTAGTGGCTACACCTTC. Amino acid sequence: CAWSLGGASGYTF.

This sequence joins TRBV27 and TRBJ2-1, with D tentatively TRBD2 (5 bases). Looked up from germline, CDR1 is MNHEY and CDR2 is SMNVEV (reference sequence). The CDR3 loop spans 15 amino acids. V lost 7 bases and J 8 bases, leaving 21 bases between the germline ends. The CDR3 reads CASTLYPGSGDEQFF. The CDR3 coding sequence is TGTGCCAGCACTCTTTACCCGGGATCTGGGGATGAGCAGTTCTTC.

The gene calls are TRBV2 and TRBJ2-7; unclear D gene. Between the trimmed V and J ends, which lost 2 bases and 0 bases, there was a span of 11 bases. CDR1 and CDR2 (germline): SNHLY, FYNNEI. CDR3 length equals 15 residues. The DNA for the CDR3 is TGTGCCAGCAGTGAATTCTGCCGCGGCTCCTACGAGCAGTACTTC. Its translation: CASSEFCRGSYEQYF. Combining the CDR3 with reference TRBV2 and TRBJ2-7 gives the whole variable domain EPEVTQTPSHQVTQMGQEVILRCVPISNHLYFYWYRQILGQKVEFLVSFYNNEISEKSEIFDDQFSVERPDGSNFTLKIRSTKLEDSAMYFCASSEFCRGSYEQYFGPGTRLTVT.

This clone occurred once. The chain has TRBV24-1 and TRBJ2-2; the match to TRBD1 covers 11 bases. CDR3 size: 18 residues. In germline, CDR1 is KGHDR, CDR2 SFDVKD. V gave up 0 bases and J gave up 5 bases; unmatched junction bases: 7. CDR3 coding DNA: TGTGCCACCAGTGATTTGTCTCTAGGACAGGGGGCAACCGGGGAGCTGTTTTTT. As protein: CATSDLSLGQGATGELFF.

This rearrangement joins TRBV30 to TRBJ1-4, with D tentatively TRBD1 (5 bases). The CDR3 spans 14 residues. CDR1 and CDR2 (germline): GTSNPN, SVGIG (reference sequence). Trimming stripped 0 bases from V and 8 bases from J, with 13 bases between. The CDR3 here is CAWSVPGGSEKLFF. CDR3 nucleotide sequence: TGTGCCTGGAGTGTACCGGGGGGTAGCGAAAAACTGTTTTTT.

The chain couples TRBV5-1 to TRBJ2-3; TRBD2 is a possible D gene (5 bases). CDR3 length: 15 residues. The V end lost 1 base, the J end lost 6 bases, and 15 bases lay between the germline ends. The V gene's germline CDR1 is SGHRS and CDR2 YFSETQ. CDR3 nucleotides: TGCGCCAGCAGCTTGTCATTGACGGGCGGGGATACGCAGTATTTT. Translated: CASSLSLTGGDTQYF.

The chain links TRBV7-9 to TRBJ2-7; 7 nucleotides line up with TRBD1. Germline-derived CDR1 and CDR2 are SEHNR and FQNEAQ (reference sequence). V shed 5 bases, J shed 1 base, and the junction held 11 bases outside the gene matches. The CDR3 runs 16 residues. CDR3 residues: CASSARGTAPSYEQYF. CDR3 sequence (DNA): TGTGCCAGCAGCGCCAGAGGGACAGCTCCTTCCTACGAGCAGTACTTC.

This clone was detected only a few times. The chain recombines TRBV2 with TRBJ2-6; TRBD2 might be the D (6 bases). Germline-derived CDR1 and CDR2 are SNHLY and FYNNEI. With 8 bases removed from V and 2 bases from J, the gap between germline ends came to 10 bases. The CDR3 spans 14 residues. CDR3 in amino acids: CASGRLAGANVLTF. CDR3 DNA sequence: TGTGCCAGCGGCCGACTAGCTGGGGCCAACGTCCTGACTTTC.

This chain connects TRBV5-5 to TRBJ2-7, with D perhaps TRBD2 (5 bases). Germline assignment: CDR1 SGHKS and CDR2 YYEKEE (reference sequence). The CDR3 is 14 residues long. Trimming took off 2 bases at V and 9 bases at J, with 18 bases between the two ends. The CDR3 is CASSLAQDLGWQYF. The CDR3, as DNA: TGTGCCAGCAGCTTAGCCCAGGACTTGGGTTGGCAGTACTTC.

This chain links TRBV27 with TRBJ2-3, with a tentative D call TRBD1 (5 bases). Germline CDR1 is MNHEY and CDR2 is SMNVEV (reference sequence). The CDR3 totals 13 residues. Trimming pared 6 bases from V and 4 bases from J, leaving 11 bases between. The CDR3 loop is CASRLAGSDTQYF. The CDR3, as DNA: TGTGCCAGCAGACTTGCAGGGTCAGATACGCAGTATTTT.

The chain employs TRBV25-1 and TRBJ1-1; D remains ambiguous. V was trimmed by 3 bases and J by 7 bases, leaving 12 bases between them. The CDR3 totals 13 residues. CDR1 MGHDK and CDR2 SYGVNS come from the germline V gene. CDR3 residues: CASSEYPSVEAFF. Here the CDR3 DNA reads TGTGCCAGCAGTGAGTATCCGTCTGTTGAAGCTTTCTTT.

The chain couples TRBV19 to TRBJ1-2, with 8 bases matching TRBD1. Germline CDR1 LNHDA, CDR2 SQIVND (reference sequence). CDR3 length: 14 amino acids. Trimming took 3 bases from V and 8 from J; bases not matched to a gene: 8. Written as DNA, the CDR3 is TGTGCCAGTAGTATCCTCAGGGGGCTAAGGGGCTACACCTTC. It encodes CASSILRGLRGYTF.